This T cell receptor (beta chain) was retrieved from a study of cytomegalovirus exposure and HLA in healthy donors. The CDR3 is 16 residues long. The J segment lost 3 bases and the V segment lost 4 bases, leaving 9 bases of the junction unmatched. Germline CDR1 SEHNR, CDR2 FQNEAQ (reference sequence). With 60 Vbeta and 13 Jbeta primers, the PCR was carried out. Sequenced by immunoSEQ multiplex PCR; TCRdb stores in-frame clones only, minus some. The data hold about 190,000 clones, with under 80% observed a single time. Regarding this clone: Its antigen is unidentified.

Study-wide points: A later analysis revealed that TCR association rates differed between HLA loci, peaking at DRB1 and bottoming out at HLA-C. It was reported in a later analysis that an Asian-associated ancestry cluster showed fewer N-insertions than the 666-donor mean.

The V gene is TRBV7-9, the J gene TRBJ2-4, with 7 positions matching TRBD1. Sequences were obtained from PBMCs. The TCR originated in a man younger than 45 in good health and CMV-seropositive. This CDR3 is CASSSLPRQGKNIQYF. CDR3 sequence (DNA): TGTGCCAGCAGCTCGCTCCCCAGACAGGGCAAAAACATTCAGTACTTC. The variable domain in full, with the rest retrieved from reference TRBV7-9 and TRBJ2-4, is DTGVSQNPRHKITKRGQNVTFRCDPISEHNRLYWYRQTLGQGPEFLTYFQNEAQLEKSRLLSDRFSAERPKGSFSTLEIQRTEQGDSAMYLCASSSLPRQGKNIQYFGAGTRLSVL.